The clone carrying this T cell receptor (beta chain) was observed at least ten times. For a library built for alpha chains, this beta chain is a stray read; little rests on its size. V lost 2 bases and J 3 bases, leaving 13 bases between the germline ends. Germline V CDR1 and CDR2: MGHRA, YSYEKL. This CDR3 has 15 amino acids. TCR cDNA molecules each carried a unique molecular identifier. TCRdb re-called the 5' RACE reads through MiXCR, storing one row per CDR3 protein. The sample consists of some 11,000 distinct CDR3 sequences, about 4% of them appearing once. The data were obtained in a study of spatial heterogeneity in lung cancer. About the study: Fewer alpha-chain than beta-chain sequences were consistently detected.

Time point indicated: sample taken at primary tumor resection. Without sorting, whole RNA was sequenced from tumor, nontumor lung or frozen PBMC. Donors were roughly 70 untreated early-stage non-small cell lung cancer patients. The chain uses TRBV4-1 and TRBJ1-1; maybe TRBD1 (5 bases). The TCR was taken from a male donor with early-stage non-small cell lung cancer. This specimen consisted of normal lung tissue next to the tumor, obtained at surgery. The CDR3 protein is CASSQKGEGYTEAFF. CDR3 DNA sequence: TGCGCCAGCAGCCAAAAAGGGGAGGGGTACACTGAAGCTTTCTTT.